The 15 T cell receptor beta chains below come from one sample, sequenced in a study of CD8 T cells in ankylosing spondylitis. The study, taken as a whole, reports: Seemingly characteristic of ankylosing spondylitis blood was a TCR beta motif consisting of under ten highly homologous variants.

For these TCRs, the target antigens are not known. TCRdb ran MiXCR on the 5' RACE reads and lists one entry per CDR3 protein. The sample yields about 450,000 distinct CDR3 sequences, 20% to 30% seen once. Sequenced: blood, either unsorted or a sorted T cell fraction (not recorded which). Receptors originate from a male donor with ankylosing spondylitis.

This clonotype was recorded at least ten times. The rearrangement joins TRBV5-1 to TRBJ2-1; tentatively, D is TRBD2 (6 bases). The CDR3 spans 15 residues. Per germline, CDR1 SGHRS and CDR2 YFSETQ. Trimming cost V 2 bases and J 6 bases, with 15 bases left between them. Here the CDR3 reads CASSFLGEEGNEQFF. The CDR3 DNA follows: TGCGCCAGCAGCTTTTTGGGGGAGGAAGGCAATGAGCAGTTCTTC.

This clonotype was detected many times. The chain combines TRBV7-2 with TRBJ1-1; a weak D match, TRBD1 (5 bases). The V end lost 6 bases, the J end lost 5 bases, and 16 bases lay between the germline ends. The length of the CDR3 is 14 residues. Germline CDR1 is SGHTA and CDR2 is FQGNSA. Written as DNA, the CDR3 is TGTGCCAGCAGTTGGGTCATGGGGGGGACTGAAGCTTTCTTT. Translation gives CASSWVMGGTEAFF.

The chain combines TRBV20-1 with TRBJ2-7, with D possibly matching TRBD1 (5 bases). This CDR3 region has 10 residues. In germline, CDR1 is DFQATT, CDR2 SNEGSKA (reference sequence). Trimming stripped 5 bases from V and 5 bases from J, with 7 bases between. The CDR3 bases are TGCAGTGCTGCCAGGGACGAGCAGTACTTC. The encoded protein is CSAARDEQYF.

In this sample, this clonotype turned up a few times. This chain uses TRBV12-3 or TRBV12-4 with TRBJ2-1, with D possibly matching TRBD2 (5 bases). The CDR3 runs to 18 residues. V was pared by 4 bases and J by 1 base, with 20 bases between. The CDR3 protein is CASSSLGGMSGSYNEQFF. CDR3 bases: TGTGCCAGCAGTTCCCTGGGTGGGATGAGCGGTTCCTACAATGAGCAGTTCTTC.

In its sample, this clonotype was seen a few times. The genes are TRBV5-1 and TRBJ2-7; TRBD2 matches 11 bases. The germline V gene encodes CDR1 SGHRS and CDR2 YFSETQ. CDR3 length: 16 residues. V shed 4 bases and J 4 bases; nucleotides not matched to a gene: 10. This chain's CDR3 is CASSASWGTSGYEQYF. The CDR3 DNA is TGCGCCAGCAGCGCGAGTTGGGGGACTAGCGGTTACGAGCAGTACTTC.

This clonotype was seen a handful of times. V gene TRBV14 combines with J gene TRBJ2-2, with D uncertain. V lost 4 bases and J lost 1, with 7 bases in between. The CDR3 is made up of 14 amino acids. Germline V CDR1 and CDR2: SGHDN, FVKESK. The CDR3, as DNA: TGTGCCAGCAGCCCCACCAGGAACACCGGGGAGCTGTTTTTT. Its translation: CASSPTRNTGELFF.

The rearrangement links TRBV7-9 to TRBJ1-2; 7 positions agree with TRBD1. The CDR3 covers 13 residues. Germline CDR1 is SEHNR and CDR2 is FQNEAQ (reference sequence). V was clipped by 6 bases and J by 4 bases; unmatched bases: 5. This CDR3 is CASRSGTVYGYTF. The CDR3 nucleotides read TGTGCCAGCAGATCCGGGACAGTCTATGGCTACACCTTC.

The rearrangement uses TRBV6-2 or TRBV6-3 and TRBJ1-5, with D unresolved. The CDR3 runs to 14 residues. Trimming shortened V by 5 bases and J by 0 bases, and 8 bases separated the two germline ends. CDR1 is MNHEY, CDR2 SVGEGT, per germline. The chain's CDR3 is CASSGRNSNQPQHF. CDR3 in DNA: TGTGCCAGCAGTGGGCGAAATAGCAATCAGCCCCAGCATTTT.

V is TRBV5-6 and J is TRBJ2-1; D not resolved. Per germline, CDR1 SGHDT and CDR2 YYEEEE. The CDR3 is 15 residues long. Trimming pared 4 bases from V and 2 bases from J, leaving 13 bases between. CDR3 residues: CASSQRTSTYNEQFF. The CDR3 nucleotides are TGTGCCAGCAGCCAGAGGACGAGTACCTACAATGAGCAGTTCTTC.

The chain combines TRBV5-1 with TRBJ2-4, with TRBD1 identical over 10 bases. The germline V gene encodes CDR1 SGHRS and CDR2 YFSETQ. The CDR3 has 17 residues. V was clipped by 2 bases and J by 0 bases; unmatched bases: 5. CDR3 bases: TGCGCCAGCAGCTTAGGGACAGGGGCGTTAGCCAAAAACATTCAGTACTTC. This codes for CASSLGTGALAKNIQYF.

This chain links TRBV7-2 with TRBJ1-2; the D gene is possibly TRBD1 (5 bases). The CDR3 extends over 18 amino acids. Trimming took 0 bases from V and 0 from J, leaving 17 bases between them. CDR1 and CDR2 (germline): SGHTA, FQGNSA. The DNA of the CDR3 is TGTGCCAGCAGCTTAGCGGGACGAAGTGGGAGTTCTAACTATGGCTACACCTTC. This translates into CASSLAGRSGSSNYGYTF.

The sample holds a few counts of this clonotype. For the CDR3, the DNA is TGCAGTGCTCCGGGTATCTCTAGCACAGATACGCAGTATTTT. It specifies CSAPGISSTDTQYF. The chain uses TRBV20-1 and TRBJ2-3; D gene ambiguous. There are 14 residues in the CDR3. V lost 5 bases to trimming and J lost 0 bases, with 12 bases between them. From germline, CDR1 is DFQATT and CDR2 SNEGSKA (reference sequence).

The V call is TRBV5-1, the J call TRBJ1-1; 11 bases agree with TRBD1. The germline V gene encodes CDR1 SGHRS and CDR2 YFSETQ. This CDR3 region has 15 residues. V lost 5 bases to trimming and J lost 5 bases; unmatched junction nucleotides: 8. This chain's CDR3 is CASSEQGQGETEAFF. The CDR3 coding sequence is TGCGCCAGCAGTGAGCAGGGACAGGGGGAGACTGAAGCTTTCTTT.

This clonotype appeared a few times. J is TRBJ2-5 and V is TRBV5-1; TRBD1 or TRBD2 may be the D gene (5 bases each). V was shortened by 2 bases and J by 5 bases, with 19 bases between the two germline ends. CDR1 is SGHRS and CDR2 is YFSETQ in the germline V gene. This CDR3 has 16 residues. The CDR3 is CASSFGARGAGETQYF. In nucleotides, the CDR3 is TGCGCCAGCAGCTTTGGCGCAAGGGGAGCAGGGGAGACCCAGTACTTC.

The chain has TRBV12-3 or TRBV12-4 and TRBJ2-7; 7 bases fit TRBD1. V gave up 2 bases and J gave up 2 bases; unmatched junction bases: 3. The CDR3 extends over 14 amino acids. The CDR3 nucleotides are TGTGCCAGCAGTTTAAACAGGGGCCCCTACGAGCAGTACTTC. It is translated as CASSLNRGPYEQYF.